This TCR beta chain was recorded in a study of blood T cell repertoires in COVID-19. As for the study in general: T cells, B-cell-depleted T cells, or PBMCs provided the cDNA or gDNA that served as material.

TCRdb keeps only in-frame clones here, not all; method: immunoSEQ multiplex PCR. The sample shows 200,000 to 300,000 clones, about 87% of them seen only once. Trimming took off 4 bases at V and 0 bases at J, with 28 bases between the two ends. The germline V gene encodes CDR1 SGHVS and CDR2 FQNEAQ. CDR3 length: 21 residues. Sequenced: PBMCs or T cells enriched from blood (not recorded which). The rearrangement joins TRBV7-8 to TRBJ2-4; tentatively, D is TRBD1 (6 bases). This sequence originates from a woman aged 35 to 49 who had been exposed to COVID-19. CDR3 protein: CASSSRQALDRYSLAKNIQYF. Here the CDR3 DNA reads TGTGCCAGCAGCTCAAGACAGGCCTTGGACCGTTACTCTTTAGCCAAAAACATTCAGTACTTC.